The 25 T cell receptor beta chains presented below share a single source sample, sequenced in a study of T cells in Graves' hyperthyroidism and ophthalmopathy. Researchers amplified the TCR beta CDR3 regions from RNA transcripts. The HTBI primer set drove a first-round RT-PCR of the TCR CDR3. Each CDR3 protein gets one entry after TCRdb re-called the multiplex PCR reads with MiXCR. In the table there are roughly 360,000 distinct CDR3 sequences, roughly 14% of which are singletons. Sequencing input: blood. These receptors all stem from a man aged 25-45 years with Graves' hyperthyroidism that later progressed to Graves' ophthalmopathy.

This clonotype was observed at least ten times. This chain links TRBV20-1 with TRBJ2-7; TRBD1 agrees at 7 bases. Looked up from germline, CDR1 is DFQATT and CDR2 is SNEGSKA (reference sequence). The CDR3 is 14 residues long. With 1 base clipped from V and 7 bases from J, the junction kept 10 bases outside the gene matches. The DNA for the CDR3 is TGCAGTGCTAGAGGCTCCTCCGACAGGGTTGAGCAGTACTTC. Residues: CSARGSSDRVEQYF.

V usage is TRBV18 and J usage is TRBJ2-5; 7 bases match TRBD2. This CDR3 spans 15 amino acids. Unmatched junction bases numbered 8, after V lost 3 bases and J lost 4 bases. In germline, CDR1 is KGHSH, CDR2 LQKENI. In DNA, the CDR3 is TGTGCCAGCTCACCGGGAGGGCCGATGGGAGAGACCCAGTACTTC. This gives the protein CASSPGGPMGETQYF.

This clonotype showed up many times. The chain has TRBV7-9 and TRBJ1-5; D is unclear. CDR1 is SEHNR and CDR2 is FQNEAQ in the germline V gene (reference sequence). The CDR3 runs to 13 residues. V was shortened by 5 bases and J by 5 bases, with 10 bases between the two germline ends. Written as DNA, the CDR3 is TGTGCCAGCAGCCCTTTCCCGGATCAGCCCCAGCATTTT. It yields the protein CASSPFPDQPQHF.

This clonotype was counted only a few times. This chain links TRBV15 with TRBJ1-6, with D maybe TRBD1 (5 bases). Germline CDR1 is LNHNV and CDR2 is YYDKDF (reference sequence). V was pared by 1 base and J by 7 bases, with 14 bases between. This CDR3 region has 16 residues. The CDR3 here is CATSRAGEGPNSPLHF. CDR3 DNA: TGTGCCACCAGCAGAGCCGGCGAGGGACCAAATTCACCCCTCCACTTT.

This clonotype was counted at least ten times. V and J are TRBV5-1 and TRBJ1-1; TRBD1 agrees at 12 bases. V shed 6 bases and J 0 bases; nucleotides not matched to a gene: 9. The germline CDR1 and CDR2 sequences are SGHRS and YFSETQ. CDR3 size: 17 residues. CDR3 sequence reads: CASTRGQGAILNTEAFF. The CDR3 DNA is TGCGCCAGCACACGGGGACAGGGGGCGATCTTGAACACTGAAGCTTTCTTT.

The chain employs TRBV15 and TRBJ1-1; D remains ambiguous. This CDR3 is built from 15 residues. Germline CDR1 is LNHNV and CDR2 is YYDKDF (reference sequence). The V end was cut by 6 bases, the J end by 4 bases, with 18 bases between. CDR3 region: CATSPGPSRGTEAFF. The CDR3 DNA sequence: TGTGCCACCAGTCCGGGTCCCAGCCGGGGCACTGAAGCTTTCTTT.

Note on this clonotype: A much bigger clone sits one base away, suggesting this may be a read error. V is TRBV7-2 and J is TRBJ2-5; 10 bases align to TRBD1. Germline assignment: CDR1 SGHTA and CDR2 FQGNSA. The CDR3 contains 15 residues. Germline trimming cut 1 base from V and 5 bases from J; bases unmatched to any gene: 4. CDR3 in amino acids: CASSLDDRGLETQYF. The CDR3 nucleotides are TGTGCCAGCAGCTTAGATGACAGGGGGCTGGAGACCCAGTACTTC.

The genes are TRBV20-1 and TRBJ1-2; D gene ambiguous. Germline V CDR1 and CDR2: DFQATT, SNEGSKA (reference sequence). V dropped 6 bases and J dropped 8 bases, with 13 bases sitting between them. The CDR3 runs 11 residues. The CDR3 loop is CSAQAREGYTF. The CDR3 DNA reads TGCAGTGCCCAAGCCCGAGAGGGCTACACCTTC.

This clonotype occurred a few times. The chain joins TRBV2 to TRBJ2-2; the D call may be TRBD1 or TRBD2 (6 bases each). V was pared by 6 bases and J by 1 base, with 12 bases between. The CDR3 consists of 15 residues. The germline V gene encodes CDR1 SNHLY and CDR2 FYNNEI. The CDR3 here is CASREGQLNTGELFF. CDR3 nucleotide sequence: TGTGCCAGCAGGGAGGGACAATTGAACACCGGGGAGCTGTTTTTT.

Many counts were recorded for this clonotype. The rearrangement uses TRBV28 and TRBJ2-7; D possibly corresponds to TRBD1 (5 bases). Trimming removed 5 bases from V and 6 bases from J, with 17 bases in between. Germline CDR1 is MDHEN and CDR2 is SYDVKM. This CDR3 has 14 amino acids. In nucleotides, the CDR3 is TGTGCCAGCAGTCGTTACCGACAGTCTGGCGAGCAGTACTTC. It codes for CASSRYRQSGEQYF.

In this sample, this clonotype turned up many times. Written as DNA, the CDR3 is TGTGCCAGCATGGTACAGGGGGCTTACGAGCAGTACTTC. Translating gives CASMVQGAYEQYF. The chain is built from TRBV28 and TRBJ2-7, with 9 bases matching TRBD1. V lost 7 bases to trimming and J lost 4 bases; unmatched junction nucleotides: 5. The length of the CDR3 is 13 residues. From germline, CDR1 is MDHEN and CDR2 SYDVKM.

This clonotype was seen many times. The CDR3 sequence is CASSFNRVLGTEAFF. CDR3 nucleotides: TGTGCCAGCAGTTTTAACAGGGTATTGGGCACTGAAGCTTTCTTT. The rearrangement uses TRBV28 and TRBJ1-1, with D possibly matching TRBD1 (6 bases). The CDR3 is 15 residues long. Germline CDR1 MDHEN, CDR2 SYDVKM. Trimming stripped 3 bases from V and 4 bases from J, with 15 bases between.

This clonotype has a count of ten or more. The rearrangement joins TRBV6-2 or TRBV6-3 to TRBJ2-5; D remains ambiguous. The length of the CDR3 is 15 residues. Germline-derived CDR1 and CDR2 are MNHEY and SVGEGT. Deletions cut 0 bases from V and 1 base from J, with 9 bases between. CDR3 DNA: TGTGCCAGCAGTTACTCGTTGGCGGCCCAAGAGACCCAGTACTTC. This translates into CASSYSLAAQETQYF.

This clonotype was counted ten times or more. The V and J genes are TRBV24-1 and TRBJ1-5; no reliable D call. The CDR3 spans 13 residues. Germline CDR1 KGHDR, CDR2 SFDVKD. V gave up 6 bases and J gave up 4 bases, with 9 bases separating them. Here the CDR3 DNA reads TGTGCCACCAGTTTAAAAGGGAATCAGCCCCAGCATTTT. Its protein product is CATSLKGNQPQHF.

The rearrangement joins TRBV5-6 to TRBJ2-5; D gene unclear. This CDR3 is 17 amino acids long. Germline V CDR1 and CDR2: SGHDT, YYEEEE. V lost 4 bases and J lost 0, with 19 bases in between. CDR3 DNA: TGTGCCAGCAGCAAAATAGTATATAGGAGCCACCAAGAGACCCAGTACTTC. Its translation is CASSKIVYRSHQETQYF.

This clonotype has more than one count but fewer than ten. The gene calls are TRBV2 and TRBJ2-5, with D perhaps matching TRBD2 (5 bases). The CDR3 extends over 15 amino acids. Trimming removed 6 bases from V and 2 bases from J, with 16 bases in between. CDR1 and CDR2 (germline): SNHLY, FYNNEI. Written as DNA, the CDR3 is TGTGCCAGCAGAGGTATCGGGATCCAACAAGAGACCCAGTACTTC. Translating gives CASRGIGIQQETQYF.

This clonotype appeared a few times. CDR3 DNA: TGTGCCACCAGTGACCCCGGACAGGGGGCAACCTACGAGCAGTACTTC. It specifies CATSDPGQGATYEQYF. The chain is built from TRBV24-1 and TRBJ2-7; the match to TRBD1 covers 11 bases. V shed 4 bases, J shed 2 bases, and the junction held 6 bases outside the gene matches. Germline loops: CDR1 KGHDR, CDR2 SFDVKD. The CDR3 is 16 amino acids.

This clonotype showed up many times. The chain is built from TRBV5-1 and TRBJ1-6; TRBD1 agrees at 9 bases. Germline values: CDR1 SGHRS, CDR2 YFSETQ. The CDR3 contains 17 residues. Unmatched junction bases numbered 11, after V lost 1 base and J lost 9 bases. The CDR3 is CASSLKWTGVPSSPLHF. In DNA form, the CDR3 reads TGCGCCAGCAGCTTGAAATGGACAGGGGTCCCTAGTTCACCCCTCCACTTT.

This clonotype was counted at least ten times. CDR3 protein: CAWSPRATEAFF. CDR3 bases: TGTGCCTGGAGTCCCAGGGCTACTGAAGCTTTCTTT. V gene TRBV30 combines with J gene TRBJ1-1; possible D gene TRBD1, 5 bases. The CDR3 is 12 residues long. Trimming removed 2 bases at V and 5 bases at J, with 9 bases between. The V gene's germline CDR1 is GTSNPN and CDR2 SVGIG (reference sequence).

In this sample, this clonotype turned up many times. The chain carries TRBV2 and TRBJ1-1, with 8 bases fitting TRBD1. The CDR3 length is 14 residues. J lost 3 bases, V lost 6 bases, and 6 bases had no gene match. CDR1 and CDR2 from the germline V gene are SNHLY and FYNNEI. The CDR3 region is CASRVGQGDTEAFF. Written as DNA, the CDR3 is TGTGCCAGCAGGGTCGGACAGGGCGACACTGAAGCTTTCTTT. Full variable domain (missing parts from reference TRBV2 and TRBJ1-1): EPEVTQTPSHQVTQMGQEVILRCVPISNHLYFYWYRQILGQKVEFLVSFYNNEISEKSEIFDDQFSVERPDGSNFTLKIRSTKLEDSAMYFCASRVGQGDTEAFFGQGTRLTVV.

This clonotype was recorded many times. This chain connects TRBV11-3 to TRBJ2-7, with D unclear. Trimming shortened V by 4 bases and J by 1 base, and 11 bases separated the two germline ends. The CDR3 spans 14 residues. CDR1 is SGHNT and CDR2 is YENEEA in the germline V gene. This CDR3 reads CASSWTVGSYEQYF. CDR3 DNA: TGTGCCAGCAGCTGGACGGTAGGTTCCTACGAGCAGTACTTC. The full variable domain, in which reference TRBV11-3 and TRBJ2-7 provide the parts outside the CDR3, is EAGVVQSPRYKIIEKKQPVAFWCNPISGHNTLYWYLQNLGQGPELLIRYENEEAVDDSQLPKDRFSAERLKGVDSTLKIQPAELGDSAVYLCASSWTVGSYEQYFGPGTRLTVT.

A word on this clonotype: At one boundary the junction diverges from the germline segment, which might be a read error. This chain joins TRBV18 and TRBJ1-4; TRBD1 matches 8 bases. This CDR3 contains 15 residues. Germline CDR1 is KGHSH and CDR2 is LQKENI. CDR3 region: CASSLAGGAAEKLLF. As DNA, the CDR3 is TGTGCCAGCTCCCTGGCAGGGGGCGCGGCTGAAAAACTGCTTTTT.

The rearrangement links TRBV12-3 or TRBV12-4 to TRBJ1-6; 10 bases match TRBD1. The CDR3 consists of 18 residues. V trimming: 5 bases; J trimming: 7 bases; junction bases outside the gene matches: 14. CDR3 DNA sequence: TGTGCCAGCAGTCCAAGGGACAGGGGACATATATTAAATTCACCCCTCCACTTT. Translated, it gives CASSPRDRGHILNSPLHF.

This chain connects TRBV19 to TRBJ1-5; no clear D. The germline gives CDR1 LNHDA, CDR2 SQIVND (reference sequence). The V end lost 3 bases, the J end lost 5 bases, and 5 bases lay between the germline ends. CDR3 length: 12 residues. CDR3 loop: CASSIGYQPQHF. The CDR3 nucleotides are TGTGCCAGTAGTATTGGGTATCAGCCCCAGCATTTT. Combining the CDR3 with reference TRBV19 and TRBJ1-5 gives the whole variable domain DGGITQSPKYLFRKEGQNVTLSCEQNLNHDAMYWYRQDPGQGLRLIYYSQIVNDFQKGDIAEGYSVSREKKESFPLTVTSAQKNPTAFYLCASSIGYQPQHFGDGTRLSIL.

This clonotype occurred a few times. CDR3 in DNA: TGTGCCAGCAGCCACCTCGGACAGGGAGAAAAACTGTTTTTT. It encodes CASSHLGQGEKLFF. The rearrangement uses TRBV3-1 and TRBJ1-4, with TRBD1 matching 8 bases. The CDR3 has 14 residues. Germline loops: CDR1 LGHDT, CDR2 YNNKEL (reference sequence). With V trimmed by 3 bases and J by 8 bases, 5 bases remained unmatched.